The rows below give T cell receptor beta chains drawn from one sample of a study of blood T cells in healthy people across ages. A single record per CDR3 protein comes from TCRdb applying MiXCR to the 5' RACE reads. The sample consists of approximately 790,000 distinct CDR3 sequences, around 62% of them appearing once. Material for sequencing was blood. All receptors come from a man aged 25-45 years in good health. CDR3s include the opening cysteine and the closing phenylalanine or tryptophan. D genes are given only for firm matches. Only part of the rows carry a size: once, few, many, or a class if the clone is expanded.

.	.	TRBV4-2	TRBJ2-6	CASSPEEGAGANVLTF	TGTGCCAGCAGCCCCGAGGAGGGGGCTGGGGCCAACGTCCTGACTTTC
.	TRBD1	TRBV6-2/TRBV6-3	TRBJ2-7	CASSYGTGGVNEQYF	TGTGCCAGCAGTTACGGGACAGGGGGCGTGAACGAGCAGTACTTC
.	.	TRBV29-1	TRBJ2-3	CSVAAPWDTTTDTQYF	TGCAGCGTTGCGGCTCCATGGGACACTACCACAGATACGCAGTATTTT
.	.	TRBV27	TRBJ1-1	CASSFYGLRGTEAFF	TGTGCCAGCAGTTTCTACGGGCTTCGGGGCACTGAAGCTTTCTTT
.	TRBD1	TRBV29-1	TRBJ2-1	CSVDPPGTGKVEQFF	TGCAGCGTTGATCCCCCGGGGACAGGGAAAGTCGAGCAGTTCTTC
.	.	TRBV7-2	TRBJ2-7	CASRGTWEYEQYF	TGTGCCAGCAGAGGGACCTGGGAATACGAGCAGTACTTC
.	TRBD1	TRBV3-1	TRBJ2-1	CASSSTRTGFYNEQFF	TGTGCCAGCAGCTCTACACGGACAGGGTTCTACAATGAGCAGTTCTTC
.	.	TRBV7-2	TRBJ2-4	CASSAMGALAKNIQYF	TGTGCCAGCAGCGCGATGGGGGCTCTAGCCAAAAACATTCAGTACTTC
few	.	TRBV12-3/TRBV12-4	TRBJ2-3	CASSLVGNTQYF	TGTGCCAGCAGTTTAGTCGGGAATACGCAGTATTTT
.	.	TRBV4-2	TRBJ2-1	CASSQAGAGPYNEQFF	TGTGCCAGCAGCCAAGCGGGGGCCGGACCGTACAATGAGCAGTTCTTC
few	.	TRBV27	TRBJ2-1	CASSTTVSGASSYNEQFF	TGTGCCAGCAGCACAACCGTATCCGGGGCCAGCTCCTACAATGAGCAGTTCTTC
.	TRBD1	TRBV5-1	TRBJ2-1	CAITQGADEQFF	TGCGCCATCACACAGGGGGCGGATGAGCAGTTCTTC
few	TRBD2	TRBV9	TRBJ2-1	CASSVGASGGTNEQFF	TGTGCCAGCAGCGTAGGTGCTAGCGGGGGGACCAATGAGCAGTTCTTC
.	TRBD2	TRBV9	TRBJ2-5	CASSVLGGGRETQYF	TGTGCCAGCAGCGTACTGGGCGGGGGGAGGGAGACCCAGTACTTC
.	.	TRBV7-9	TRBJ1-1	CASSLGDIAFF	TGTGCCAGCAGCTTAGGAGACATAGCTTTCTTT
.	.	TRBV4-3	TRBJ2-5	CASSRTDQRWETQYF	TGCGCCAGCAGCCGAACGGACCAGCGGTGGGAGACCCAGTACTTC
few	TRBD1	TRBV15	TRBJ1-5	CATSFDRDQPQHF	TGTGCCACCAGCTTTGACAGGGATCAGCCCCAGCATTTT
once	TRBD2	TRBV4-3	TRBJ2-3	CASSQGTLAGGLTDTQYF	TGCGCCAGCAGCCAAGGGACGCTGGCGGGGGGACTCACGGATACGCAGTATTTT
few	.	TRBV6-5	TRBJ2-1	CASSYSRGSGYNEQFF	TGTGCCAGCAGTTACTCGAGGGGTTCGGGCTACAATGAGCAGTTCTTC
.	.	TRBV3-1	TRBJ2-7	CASSQGTAFSYEQYF	TGTGCCAGCAGCCAAGGTACAGCCTTCTCCTACGAGCAGTACTTC
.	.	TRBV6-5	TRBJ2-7	CASRGATEQYF	TGTGCCAGCAGGGGGGCAACCGAGCAGTACTTC
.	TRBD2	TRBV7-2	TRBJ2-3	CASSPIAGGADTQYF	TGTGCCAGCAGCCCTATAGCGGGGGGAGCAGATACGCAGTATTTT
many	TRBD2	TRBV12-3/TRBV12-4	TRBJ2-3	CASSPASGVDTQYF	TGTGCCAGCAGCCCGGCTAGCGGGGTAGATACGCAGTATTTT
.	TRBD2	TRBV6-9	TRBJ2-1	CASSYWEGLDEQFF	TGTGCCAGCAGTTACTGGGAGGGGTTGGATGAGCAGTTCTTC
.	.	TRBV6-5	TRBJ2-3	CASSAELGVYTQYF	TGTGCCAGCAGTGCCGAACTAGGAGTTTATACGCAGTATTTT
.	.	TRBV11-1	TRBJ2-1	CASSLTGPSSYNEQFF	TGTGCCAGCAGTCTCACGGGCCCCAGCTCCTACAATGAGCAGTTCTTC
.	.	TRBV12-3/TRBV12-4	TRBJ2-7	CASTPDGYYEQYF	TGTGCCAGCACCCCGGACGGATACTACGAGCAGTACTTC
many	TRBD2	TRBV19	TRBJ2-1	CASSTSGDSYNEQFF	TGTGCCAGTAGCACGAGCGGGGACTCCTACAATGAGCAGTTCTTC
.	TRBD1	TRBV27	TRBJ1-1	CASSLLLGRDSNTEAFF	TGTGCCAGCAGTTTATTGTTGGGGCGGGACAGCAACACTGAAGCTTTCTTT
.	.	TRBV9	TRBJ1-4	CASSLSGATNEKLFF	TGTGCCAGCAGCCTTTCAGGGGCAACTAATGAAAAACTGTTTTTT
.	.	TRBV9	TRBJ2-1	CASSVPGEQFF	TGTGCCAGCAGCGTACCCGGTGAGCAGTTCTTC
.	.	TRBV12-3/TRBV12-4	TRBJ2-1	CAGLSGQITMSEFF	TGTGCCGGCCTGAGCGGACAGATTACAATGAGCGAGTTCTTC
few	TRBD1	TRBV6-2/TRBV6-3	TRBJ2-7	CASSYPGADRGPIGHSYEQYF	TGTGCCAGCAGTTACCCGGGTGCGGACAGGGGTCCTATAGGACACAGCTACGAGCAGTACTTC
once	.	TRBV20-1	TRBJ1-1	CSAKKGGAFF	TGCAGTGCGAAAAAGGGAGGAGCTTTCTTT
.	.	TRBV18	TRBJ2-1	CASSPSRAQNEQFF	TGTGCCAGCTCACCATCCAGGGCTCAGAACGAGCAGTTCTTC